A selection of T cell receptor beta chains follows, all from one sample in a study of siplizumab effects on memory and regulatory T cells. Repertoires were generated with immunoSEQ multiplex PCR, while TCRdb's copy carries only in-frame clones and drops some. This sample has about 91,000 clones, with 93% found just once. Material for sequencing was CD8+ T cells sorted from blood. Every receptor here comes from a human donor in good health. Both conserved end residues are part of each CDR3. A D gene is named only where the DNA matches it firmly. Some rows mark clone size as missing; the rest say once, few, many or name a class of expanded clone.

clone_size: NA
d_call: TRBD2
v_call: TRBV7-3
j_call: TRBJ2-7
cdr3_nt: TGTGCCAGCAGCCCCACCAAGCGGGGGGCCTACGAGCAGTACTTC
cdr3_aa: CASSPTKRGAYEQYF

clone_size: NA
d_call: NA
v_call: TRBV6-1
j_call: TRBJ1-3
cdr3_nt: TGTGCCAGCAGGAACAGGATCTTCTCTGGAAACACCATATATTTT
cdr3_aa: CASRNRIFSGNTIYF

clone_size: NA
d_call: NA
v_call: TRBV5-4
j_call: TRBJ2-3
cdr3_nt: TGTGCCAGCAGCCCTAGCACAGATACGCAGTATTTT
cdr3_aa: CASSPSTDTQYF

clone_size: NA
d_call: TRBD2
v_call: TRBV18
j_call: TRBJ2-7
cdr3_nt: TGTGCCAGCTCACCACGGCCACTAGCGGGAGGGACGTCCTACGAGCAGTACTTC
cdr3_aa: CASSPRPLAGGTSYEQYF

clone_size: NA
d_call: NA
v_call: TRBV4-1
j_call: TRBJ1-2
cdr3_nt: TGCGCCAGCAGCCCACTCGACCAGGGCGGCTACACCTTC
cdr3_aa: CASSPLDQGGYTF

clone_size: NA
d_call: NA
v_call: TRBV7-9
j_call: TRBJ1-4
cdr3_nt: TGTGCCAGCGGACAACTAAATGAAAAACTGTTTTTT
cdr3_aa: CASGQLNEKLFF

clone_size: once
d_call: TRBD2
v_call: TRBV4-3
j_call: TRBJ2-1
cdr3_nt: TGCGCCAGCAGCCAAGACGGACTAGCGGACAATGAGCAGTTCTTC
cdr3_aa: CASSQDGLADNEQFF

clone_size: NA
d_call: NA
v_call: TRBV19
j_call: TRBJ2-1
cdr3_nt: TGTGCCAGTAGTATACGCGGGGCCTACAATGAGCAGTTCTTC
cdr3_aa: CASSIRGAYNEQFF

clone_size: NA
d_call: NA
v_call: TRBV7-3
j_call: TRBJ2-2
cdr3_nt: TGTGCCAGCAGCTTAACGTTCGGGGTCACCGGGGAGCTGTTTTTT
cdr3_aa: CASSLTFGVTGELFF

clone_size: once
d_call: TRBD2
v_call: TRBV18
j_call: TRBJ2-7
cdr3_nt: TGTGCCAGCTCACCCGACCGGGAGGCCTACGAGCAGTACTTC
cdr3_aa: CASSPDREAYEQYF

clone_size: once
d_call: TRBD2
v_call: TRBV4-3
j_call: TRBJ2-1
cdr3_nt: TGCGCCAGCAGCCAAGCCGTACTAGCGGGAGGGCCAGGGGAGCAGTTCTTC
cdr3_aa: CASSQAVLAGGPGEQFF

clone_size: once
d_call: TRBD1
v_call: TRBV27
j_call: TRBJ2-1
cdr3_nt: TGTGCCAGCAGTTTACAGGGGGCGGGTGAGCAGTTCTTC
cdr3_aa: CASSLQGAGEQFF

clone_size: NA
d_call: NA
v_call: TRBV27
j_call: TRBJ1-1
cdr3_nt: TGTGCCAGCAGTTTACGGGGGCTCACTGAAGCTTTCTTT
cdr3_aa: CASSLRGLTEAFF

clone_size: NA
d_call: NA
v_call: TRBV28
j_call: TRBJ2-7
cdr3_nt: TGCGGCGCCCCCGTGGGGTACGAGCAGTACTTC
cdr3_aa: CGAPVGYEQYF

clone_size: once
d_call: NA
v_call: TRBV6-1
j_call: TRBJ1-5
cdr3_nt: TGTGCCATCAGTGAGTCGAGTAATCAGCCCCAGCATTTT
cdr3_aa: CAISESSNQPQHF

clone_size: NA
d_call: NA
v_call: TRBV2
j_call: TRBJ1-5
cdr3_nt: TGTGCCAGCAGTGAGTTGGCAGGGACCGATCAGCCCCAGCATTTT
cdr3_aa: CASSELAGTDQPQHF

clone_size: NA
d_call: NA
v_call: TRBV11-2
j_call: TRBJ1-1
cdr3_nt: TGTGCCAGCAGCTTCAGCGTAAGGAACACTGAAGCTTTCTTT
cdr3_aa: CASSFSVRNTEAFF

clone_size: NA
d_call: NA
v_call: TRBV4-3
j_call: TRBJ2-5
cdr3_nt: TGCGCCAGCAGCCAAGAACGTACGGAGCATCAAGAGACCCAGTACTTC
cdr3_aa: CASSQERTEHQETQYF

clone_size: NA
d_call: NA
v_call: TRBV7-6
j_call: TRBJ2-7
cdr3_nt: TGTGCCAGCAGCCCGACGTCAGTGTTACCCTACGAGCAGTACTTC
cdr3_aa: CASSPTSVLPYEQYF

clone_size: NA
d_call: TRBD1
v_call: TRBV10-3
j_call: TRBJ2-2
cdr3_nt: TGTGCCATCAGTGAGGGGACAGAGAACACCGGGGAGCTGTTTTTT
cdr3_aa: CAISEGTENTGELFF

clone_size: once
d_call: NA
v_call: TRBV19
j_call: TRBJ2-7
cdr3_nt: TGTGCCAGTAGTGCGGGCCTCTCCTACGAGCAGTACTTC
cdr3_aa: CASSAGLSYEQYF

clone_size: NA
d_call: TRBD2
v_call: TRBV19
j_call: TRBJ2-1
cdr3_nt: TGTGCCAGTAGGCTAGCGGGAGGACTCAATGAGCAGTTCTTC
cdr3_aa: CASRLAGGLNEQFF

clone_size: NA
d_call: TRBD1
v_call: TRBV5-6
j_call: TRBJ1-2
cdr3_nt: TGTGCCAGCAGCTTGATCGACAGGGAGGGCTATGGCTACACCTTC
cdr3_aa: CASSLIDREGYGYTF

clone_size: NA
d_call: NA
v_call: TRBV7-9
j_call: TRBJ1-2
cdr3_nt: TGTGCCAGCAGCCCACCCAGTGGGGTCTATGGCTACACCTTC
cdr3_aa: CASSPPSGVYGYTF

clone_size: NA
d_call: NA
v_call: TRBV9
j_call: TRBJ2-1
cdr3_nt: TGTGCCAGCAGCGTGACAGCTGGCAATGAGCAGTTCTTC
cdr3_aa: CASSVTAGNEQFF

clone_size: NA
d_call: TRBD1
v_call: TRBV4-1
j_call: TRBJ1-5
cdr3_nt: TGCGCCAGCAGCCAAGAAAACAGGGGAGGGCAGCCCCAGCATTTT
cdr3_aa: CASSQENRGGQPQHF

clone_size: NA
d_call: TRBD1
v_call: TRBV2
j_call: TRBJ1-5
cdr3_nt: TGTGCCAGCAGTGACCCGGGACAGGGACTCTATAGCAATCAGCCCCAGCATTTT
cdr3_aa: CASSDPGQGLYSNQPQHF

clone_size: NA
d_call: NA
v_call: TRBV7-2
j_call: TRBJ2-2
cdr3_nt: TGTGCCAGCAGCTTAGTTGGAGGGGAGGAACCCACCGGGGAGCTGTTTTTT
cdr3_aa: CASSLVGGEEPTGELFF

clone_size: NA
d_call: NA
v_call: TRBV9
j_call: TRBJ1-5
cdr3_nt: TGTGCCAGCAGCGTAGACGATAGCAATCAGCCCCAGCATTTT
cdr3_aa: CASSVDDSNQPQHF

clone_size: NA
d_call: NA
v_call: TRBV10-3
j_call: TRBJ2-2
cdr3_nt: TGTGCCATCAGTGAAAGCGCCTTGGACACCGGGGAGCTGTTTTTT
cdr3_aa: CAISESALDTGELFF

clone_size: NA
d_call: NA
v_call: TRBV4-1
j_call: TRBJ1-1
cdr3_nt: TGCGCCAGCAGCCTTTCCGGGACCCAGAGATCCGAGGCTTTCTTT
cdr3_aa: CASSLSGTQRSEAFF

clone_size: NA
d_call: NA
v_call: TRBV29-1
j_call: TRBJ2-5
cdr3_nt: TGCAGCGTTGTTTTTCTGACAGACCAAGAGACCCAGTACTTC
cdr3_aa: CSVVFLTDQETQYF

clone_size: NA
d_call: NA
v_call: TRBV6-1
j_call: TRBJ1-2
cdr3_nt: TGTGCCAGCAGTGGTCGGACAGAGAACTATGGCTACACCTTC
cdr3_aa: CASSGRTENYGYTF

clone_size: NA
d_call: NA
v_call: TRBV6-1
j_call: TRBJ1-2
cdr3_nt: TGTGCCAGCAGTCCCGGGACGCCTACCTATGGCTACACCTTC
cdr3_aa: CASSPGTPTYGYTF

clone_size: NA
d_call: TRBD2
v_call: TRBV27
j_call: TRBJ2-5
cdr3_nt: TGTGCCAGCAGTTTTCTAGCGGGGGATCAGGAGACCCAGTACTTC
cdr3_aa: CASSFLAGDQETQYF

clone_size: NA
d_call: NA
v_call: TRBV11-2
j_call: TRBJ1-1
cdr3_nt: TGCGCCAGCAGCTTCGGAGGCACTGAAGCTTTCTTT
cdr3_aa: CASSFGGTEAFF

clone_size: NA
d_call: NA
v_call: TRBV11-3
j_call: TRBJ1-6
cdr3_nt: TGTGCCAGCAGCCTAACCCAGAATTCACCCCTCCACTTT
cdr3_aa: CASSLTQNSPLHF

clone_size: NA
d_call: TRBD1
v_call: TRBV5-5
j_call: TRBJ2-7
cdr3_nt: TGTGCCAGCAGCCCCACCTCCGGGACAGCCTACGAGCAGTACTTC
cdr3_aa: CASSPTSGTAYEQYF

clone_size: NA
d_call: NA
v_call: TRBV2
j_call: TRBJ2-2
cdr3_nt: TGTGCCAGCAGTGAATGGGAGACCGGGGAGCTGTTTTTT
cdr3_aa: CASSEWETGELFF

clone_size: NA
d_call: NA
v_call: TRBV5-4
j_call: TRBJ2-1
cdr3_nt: TGTGCCAGCAGCTTGAAACAGTCCTCCTACAATGAGCAGTTCTTC
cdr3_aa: CASSLKQSSYNEQFF

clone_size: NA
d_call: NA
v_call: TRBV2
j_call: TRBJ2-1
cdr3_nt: TGTGCCAGCAGTGAAGGTAGCGCGTACAATGAGCAGTTCTTC
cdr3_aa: CASSEGSAYNEQFF

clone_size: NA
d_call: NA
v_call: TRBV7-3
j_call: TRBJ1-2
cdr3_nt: TGTGCCAGCAGCCCCCTCGGAGGGGGGGATTATGGCTACACCTTC
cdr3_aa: CASSPLGGGDYGYTF

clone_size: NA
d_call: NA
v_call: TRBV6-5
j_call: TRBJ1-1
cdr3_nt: TGTGCTTCCAGTAGGGAGTCAGAGAACACTGAAGCTTTCTTT
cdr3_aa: CASSRESENTEAFF

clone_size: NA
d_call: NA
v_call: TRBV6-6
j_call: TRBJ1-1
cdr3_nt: TGTGCCAGCAGTTACGTTCGTGAGGACACTGAAGCTTTCTTT
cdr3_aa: CASSYVREDTEAFF

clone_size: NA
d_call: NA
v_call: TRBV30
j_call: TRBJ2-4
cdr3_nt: TGTGCCTGGAGCGGTCCCAAAAACATTCAGTACTTC
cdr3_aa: CAWSGPKNIQYF

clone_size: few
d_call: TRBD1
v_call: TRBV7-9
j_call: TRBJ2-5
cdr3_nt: TGTGCCAGCAGCGCACGTGGCAGGGGGCAGGAAGAGACCCAGTACTTC
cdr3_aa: CASSARGRGQEETQYF

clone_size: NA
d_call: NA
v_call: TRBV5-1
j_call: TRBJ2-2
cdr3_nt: TGCGCCAGCAGCTTGGAGGAGTGGGGGACCGGGGAGCTGTTTTTT
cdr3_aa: CASSLEEWGTGELFF

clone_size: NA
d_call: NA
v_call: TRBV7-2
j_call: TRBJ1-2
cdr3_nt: TGTGCCAGCAGCCCCGAAGGGGGAACTAGCTATGGCTACACCTTC
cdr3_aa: CASSPEGGTSYGYTF

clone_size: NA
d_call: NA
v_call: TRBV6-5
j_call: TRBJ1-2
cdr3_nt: TGTGCCAGCAGTCCCTACAGGGCCCATGGCTACACCTTC
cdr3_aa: CASSPYRAHGYTF

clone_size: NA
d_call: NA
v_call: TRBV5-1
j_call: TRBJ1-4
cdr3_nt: TGCGCCAGTATTGCAGCTGCAACTAATGAAAAACTGTTTTTT
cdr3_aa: CASIAAATNEKLFF

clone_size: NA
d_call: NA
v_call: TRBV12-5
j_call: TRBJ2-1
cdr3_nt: TGTGCTAGTGGTTTCTTGGATGAGCAGTTCTTC
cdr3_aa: CASGFLDEQFF

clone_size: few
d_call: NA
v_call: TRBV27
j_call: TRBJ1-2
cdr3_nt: TGTGCCAGCAGTTTAGCCTCCGACGATGGCTACACCTTC
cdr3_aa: CASSLASDDGYTF

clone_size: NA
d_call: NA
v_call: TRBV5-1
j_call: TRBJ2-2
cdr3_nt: TGCGCCAGCAGCTTGGAAGGTCCCGGGGAGCTGTTTTTT
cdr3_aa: CASSLEGPGELFF

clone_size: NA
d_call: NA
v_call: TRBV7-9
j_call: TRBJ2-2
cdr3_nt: TGTGCCAGCAGCTCGACAGCTCCCTTTGATTACACCGGGGAGCTGTTTTTT
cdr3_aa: CASSSTAPFDYTGELFF

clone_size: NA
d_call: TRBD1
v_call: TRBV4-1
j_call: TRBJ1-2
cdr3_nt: TGCGCCAGCAGCCAACCGGGACAGGGAAACTATGGCTACACCTTC
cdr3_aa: CASSQPGQGNYGYTF

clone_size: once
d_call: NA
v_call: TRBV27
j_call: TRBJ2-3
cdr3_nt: TGTGCCAGCACCGAAGATAGGGGCACAGATACGCAGTATTTT
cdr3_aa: CASTEDRGTDTQYF

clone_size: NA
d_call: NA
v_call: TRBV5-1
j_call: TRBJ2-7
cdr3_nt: TGCGCCAGCAGCAAGGACACCCGTACGATAGGACCCTCCTACGAGCAGTACTTC
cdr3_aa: CASSKDTRTIGPSYEQYF

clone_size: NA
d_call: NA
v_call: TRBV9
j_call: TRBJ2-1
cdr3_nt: TGTGCCAGCAGCGAGGGGATACGGGGGGCGCCCTACAATGAGCAGTTCTTC
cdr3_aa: CASSEGIRGAPYNEQFF

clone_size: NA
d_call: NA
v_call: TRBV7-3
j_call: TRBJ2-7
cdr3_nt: TGTGCCAGCAGCTTAAGCAGAGACTCCTACGAGCAGTACTTC
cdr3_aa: CASSLSRDSYEQYF

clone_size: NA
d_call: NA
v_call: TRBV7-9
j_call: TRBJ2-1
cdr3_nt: TGTGCCAGCGATGATAAGGCAGCCTACAATGAGCAGTTCTTC
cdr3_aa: CASDDKAAYNEQFF